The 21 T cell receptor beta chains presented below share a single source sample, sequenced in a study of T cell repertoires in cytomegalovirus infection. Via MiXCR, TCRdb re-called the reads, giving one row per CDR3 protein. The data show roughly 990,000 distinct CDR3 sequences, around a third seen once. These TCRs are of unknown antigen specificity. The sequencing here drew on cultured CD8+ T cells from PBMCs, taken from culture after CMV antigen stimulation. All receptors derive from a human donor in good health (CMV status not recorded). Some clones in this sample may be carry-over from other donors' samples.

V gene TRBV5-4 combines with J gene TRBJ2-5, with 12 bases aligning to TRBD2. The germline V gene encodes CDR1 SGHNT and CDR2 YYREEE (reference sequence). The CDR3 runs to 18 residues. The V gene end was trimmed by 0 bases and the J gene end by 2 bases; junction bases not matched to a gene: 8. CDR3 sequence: CASSLGASGGAGQETQYF. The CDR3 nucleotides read TGTGCCAGCAGCTTGGGGGCTAGCGGGGGGGCAGGACAAGAGACCCAGTACTTC.

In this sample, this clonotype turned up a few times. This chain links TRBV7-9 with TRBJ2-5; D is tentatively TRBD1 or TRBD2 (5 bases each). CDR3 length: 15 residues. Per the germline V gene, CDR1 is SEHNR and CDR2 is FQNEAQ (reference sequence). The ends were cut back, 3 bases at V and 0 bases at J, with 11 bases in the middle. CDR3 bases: TGTGCCAGCAGCTTCTGGGACGCGTACCAAGAGACCCAGTACTTC. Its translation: CASSFWDAYQETQYF.

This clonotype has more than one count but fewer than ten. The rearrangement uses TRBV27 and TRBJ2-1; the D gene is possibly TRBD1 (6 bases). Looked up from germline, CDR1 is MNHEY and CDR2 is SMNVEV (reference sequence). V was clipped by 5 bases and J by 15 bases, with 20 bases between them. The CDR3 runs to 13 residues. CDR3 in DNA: TGTGCCAGCAGTCCCACCTCTGGACAGAATGGGTTCTTC. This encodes CASSPTSGQNGFF.

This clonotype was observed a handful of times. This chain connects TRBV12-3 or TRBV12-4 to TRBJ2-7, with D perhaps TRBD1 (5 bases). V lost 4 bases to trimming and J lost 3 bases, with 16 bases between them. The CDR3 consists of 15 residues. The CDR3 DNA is TGTGCCAGCAGTTCCAGGGATAAGGGCGGCTACGAGCAGTACTTC. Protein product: CASSSRDKGGYEQYF.

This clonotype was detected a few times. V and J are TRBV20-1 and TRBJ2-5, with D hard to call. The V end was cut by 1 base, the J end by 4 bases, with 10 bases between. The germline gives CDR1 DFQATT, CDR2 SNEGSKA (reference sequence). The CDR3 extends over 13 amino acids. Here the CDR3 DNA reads TGCAGTGCTAGAGCCTCATTTGGAGAGACCCAGTACTTC. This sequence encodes CSARASFGETQYF.

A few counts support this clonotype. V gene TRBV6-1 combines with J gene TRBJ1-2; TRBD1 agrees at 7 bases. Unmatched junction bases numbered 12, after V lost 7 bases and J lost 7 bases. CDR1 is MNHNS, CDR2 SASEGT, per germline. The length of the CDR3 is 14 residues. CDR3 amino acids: CASTISKGASGYTF. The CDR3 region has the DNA TGTGCCAGCACCATAAGTAAGGGGGCGAGTGGCTACACCTTC.

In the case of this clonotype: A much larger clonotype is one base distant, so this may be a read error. DNA of the CDR3: TGTGCCAGCAGCTTAGGGCAGAACACAGATACGCAGTATTTT. This encodes CASSLGQNTDTQYF. The chain links TRBV7-6 to TRBJ2-3; the D is unclear. Germline V gene data show CDR1 as SGHVS and CDR2 as FNYEAQ. The CDR3 totals 14 residues. V lost 1 base and J 2 bases, leaving 7 bases between the germline ends.

The CDR3 DNA follows: TGTGCCAGCAGCCTCCCAAGCAGCGGGGTTTACAATGAGCAGTTCTTC. It is translated as CASSLPSSGVYNEQFF. The chain links TRBV12-3 or TRBV12-4 to TRBJ2-1; 7 positions agree with TRBD2. The CDR3 consists of 16 residues. Losses at the gene ends were 6 bases for V and 4 bases for J; bases not matched to a gene: 12.

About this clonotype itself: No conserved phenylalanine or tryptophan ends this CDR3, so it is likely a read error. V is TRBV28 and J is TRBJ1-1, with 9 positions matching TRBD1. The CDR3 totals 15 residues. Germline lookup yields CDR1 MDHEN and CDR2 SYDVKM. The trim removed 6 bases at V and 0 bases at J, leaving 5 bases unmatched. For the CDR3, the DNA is TGTGCCAGCAGCCTGGACAGGGGAATGAACACTGAAGCTTTCATT. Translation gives CASSLDRGMNTEAFI.

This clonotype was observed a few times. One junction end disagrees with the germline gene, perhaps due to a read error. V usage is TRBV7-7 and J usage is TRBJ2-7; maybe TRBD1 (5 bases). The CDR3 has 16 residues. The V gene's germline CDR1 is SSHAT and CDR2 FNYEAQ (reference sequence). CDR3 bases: TGTGCTAGCAGCCGCACTCCCAACAGGATGAACTACGAGCAGTACTTC. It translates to CASSRTPNRMNYEQYF.

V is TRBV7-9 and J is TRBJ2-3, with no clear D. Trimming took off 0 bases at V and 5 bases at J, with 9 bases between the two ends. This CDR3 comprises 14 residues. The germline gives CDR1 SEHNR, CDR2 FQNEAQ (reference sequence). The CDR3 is CASSLARLEDTQYF. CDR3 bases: TGTGCCAGCAGCTTAGCGCGGCTCGAAGATACGCAGTATTTT.

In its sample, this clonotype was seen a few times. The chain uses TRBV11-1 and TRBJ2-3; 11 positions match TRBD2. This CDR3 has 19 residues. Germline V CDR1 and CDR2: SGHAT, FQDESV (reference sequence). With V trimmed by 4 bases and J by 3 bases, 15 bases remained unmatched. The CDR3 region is CASSSDYLRLAGNTDTQYF. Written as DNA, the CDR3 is TGTGCCAGCAGCTCCGACTACCTGAGACTAGCGGGGAATACAGATACGCAGTATTTT.

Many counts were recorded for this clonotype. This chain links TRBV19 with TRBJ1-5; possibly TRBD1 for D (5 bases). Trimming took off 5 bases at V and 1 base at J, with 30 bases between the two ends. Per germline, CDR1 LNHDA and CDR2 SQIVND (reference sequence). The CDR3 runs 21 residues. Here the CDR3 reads CASSLREIGRLRGFSNQPQHF. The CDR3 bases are TGTGCCAGTAGTCTCCGGGAAATAGGGCGACTAAGGGGCTTCAGCAATCAGCCCCAGCATTTT. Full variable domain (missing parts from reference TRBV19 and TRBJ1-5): DGGITQSPKYLFRKEGQNVTLSCEQNLNHDAMYWYRQDPGQGLRLIYYSQIVNDFQKGDIAEGYSVSREKKESFPLTVTSAQKNPTAFYLCASSLREIGRLRGFSNQPQHFGDGTRLSIL.

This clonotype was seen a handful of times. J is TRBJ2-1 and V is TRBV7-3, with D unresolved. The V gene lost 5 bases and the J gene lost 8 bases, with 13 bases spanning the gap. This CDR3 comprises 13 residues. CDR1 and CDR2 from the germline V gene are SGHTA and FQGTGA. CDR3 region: CASSRMWSDEQFF. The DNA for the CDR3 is TGTGCCAGCAGCCGCATGTGGAGTGATGAGCAGTTCTTC. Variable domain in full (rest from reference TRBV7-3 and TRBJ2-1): GAGVSQTPSNKVTEKGKYVELRCDPISGHTALYWYRQSLGQGPEFLIYFQGTGAADDSGLPNDRFFAVRPEGSVSTLKIQRTERGDSAVYLCASSRMWSDEQFFGPGTRLTVL.

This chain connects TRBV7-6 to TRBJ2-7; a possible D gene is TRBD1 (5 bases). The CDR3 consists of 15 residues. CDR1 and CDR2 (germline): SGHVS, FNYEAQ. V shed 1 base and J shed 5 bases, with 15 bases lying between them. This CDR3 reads CASSLVADRRDEQYF. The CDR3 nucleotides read TGTGCCAGCAGCTTAGTGGCCGACAGAAGGGACGAGCAGTACTTC.

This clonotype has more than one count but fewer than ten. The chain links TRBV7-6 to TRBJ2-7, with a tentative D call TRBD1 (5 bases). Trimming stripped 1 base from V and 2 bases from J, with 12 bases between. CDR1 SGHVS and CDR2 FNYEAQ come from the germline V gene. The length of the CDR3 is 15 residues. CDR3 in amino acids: CASSLGDSTPYEQYF. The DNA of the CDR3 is TGTGCCAGCAGCTTAGGCGACAGCACCCCCTACGAGCAGTACTTC. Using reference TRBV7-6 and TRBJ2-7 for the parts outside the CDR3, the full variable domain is GAGVSQSPRYKVTKRGQDVALRCDPISGHVSLYWYRQALGQGPEFLTYFNYEAQQDKSGLPNDRFSAERPEGSISTLTIQRTEQRDSAMYRCASSLGDSTPYEQYFGPGTRLTVT.

The CDR3 region is CASTRRGLAETQYF. CDR3 DNA sequence: TGTGCCAGCACCCGTCGGGGACTAGCGGAGACCCAGTACTTC. The chain uses TRBV3-1 and TRBJ2-5, with TRBD2 matching over 10 bases. With V trimmed by 7 bases and J by 5 bases, 7 bases remained unmatched. This CDR3 is 14 amino acids long. CDR1 is LGHDT, CDR2 YNNKEL, per germline (reference sequence).

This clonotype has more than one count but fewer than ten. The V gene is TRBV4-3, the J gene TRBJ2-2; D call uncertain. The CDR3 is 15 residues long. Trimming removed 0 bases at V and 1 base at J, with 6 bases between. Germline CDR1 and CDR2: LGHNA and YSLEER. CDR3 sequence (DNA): TGCGCCAGCAGCCAAGATCCCCAGAACACCGGGGAGCTGTTTTTT. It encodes CASSQDPQNTGELFF.

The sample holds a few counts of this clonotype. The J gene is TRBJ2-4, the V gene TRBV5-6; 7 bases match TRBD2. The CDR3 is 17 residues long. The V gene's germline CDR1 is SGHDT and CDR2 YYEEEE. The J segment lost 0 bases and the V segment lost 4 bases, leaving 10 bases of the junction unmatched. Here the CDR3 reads CASSSLGAGVAKNIQYF. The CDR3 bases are TGTGCCAGCAGCAGTCTAGGGGCGGGGGTAGCCAAAAACATTCAGTACTTC.

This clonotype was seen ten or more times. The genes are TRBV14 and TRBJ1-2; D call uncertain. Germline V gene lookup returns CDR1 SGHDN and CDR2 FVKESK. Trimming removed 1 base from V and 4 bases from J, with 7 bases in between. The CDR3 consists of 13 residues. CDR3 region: CASSQGSLYGYTF. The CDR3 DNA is TGTGCCAGCAGCCAAGGAAGTCTCTATGGCTACACCTTC.

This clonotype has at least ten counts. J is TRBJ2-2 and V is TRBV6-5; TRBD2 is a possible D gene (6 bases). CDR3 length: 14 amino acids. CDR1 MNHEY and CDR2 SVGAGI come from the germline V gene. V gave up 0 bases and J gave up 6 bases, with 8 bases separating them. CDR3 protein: CASSYSSGAGELFF. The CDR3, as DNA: TGTGCCAGCAGTTACTCTAGCGGAGCCGGGGAGCTGTTTTTT.